Given below is one T cell receptor beta chain in context. Its specificity is unknown. This entry comes from a study of molecular identifiers for immune sequencing clone quantification. On the study more broadly: Replicate RNA from approximately 20,000 or 98,000 naive CD8 T cells formed five aliquots; four were sequenced.

TCRdb re-derived calls from the PCR reads in MiXCR, one entry per CDR3 protein. The sample shows 460,000 or so distinct CDR3 sequences, 20% to 25% of them seen only once. Study-wide results and limits: Reportedly, one cell's Jurkat TCR RNA was detected within 1,100,000 naive CD8 cells.

Trimming at V came to 5 bases and at J to 5 bases, leaving 6 bases not matched to a gene. The CDR3 is 15 residues long. CDR1 SGHAT and CDR2 FQNNGV come from the germline V gene. The chain employs TRBV11-2 and TRBJ2-1, with 10 bases that match TRBD2. The source is a human donor in good health. Some libraries in this study had Jurkat cell RNA spiked in. The specimen was naive CD8+ T cells from blood, with Jurkat cell RNA spiked in. Subset of the sample: FACS-sorted CD8+CD4-CCR7+CD45RA+ naive T cells. DNA of the CDR3: TGTGCCAGCAGCATGGGGACTAGCGCGAACAATGAGCAGTTCTTC. This encodes CASSMGTSANNEQFF. Supplemented by reference TRBV11-2 and TRBJ2-1, the full variable domain reads EAGVAQSPRYKIIEKRQSVAFWCNPISGHATLYWYQQILGQGPKLLIQFQNNGVVDDSQLPKDRFSAERLKGVDSTLKIQPAKLEDSAVYLCASSMGTSANNEQFFGPGTRLTVL.